Described below is a single T cell receptor (beta chain) sequence and its context. Its matching antigen is unknown. The authors prepared the TCRbeta library with unique molecular identifiers. MiXCR was run by TCRdb on the PCR reads, yielding one entry per CDR3 protein. The sample includes roughly 340,000 distinct CDR3 sequences, around 15% of them seen just once. The sample originates from a study of T-cell reconstitution after alpha-beta-depleted transplantation in children. Study-wide results and caveats: In some patients, recipient T cells and intrathymic progenitors surviving conditioning explained high day-60 diversity. Most T-cell counts and diversity one year after the transplant came from T cells that were newly produced. Alpha-beta T cells present about two months after transplant were reported to originate from several hundred expanded graft clones.

The CDR3 contains 14 residues. CDR1 and CDR2 from the germline V gene are MDHEN and SYDVKM. The V and J ends lost 3 bases and 0 bases respectively, with 6 bases between them. This sequence originates from a male patient between 2 and 10 years old who had a stem cell transplant for acute lymphoblastic leukemia, so the T cells may come from the graft donor. V gene TRBV28 combines with J gene TRBJ2-1; no reliable D call. Sequenced here: PBMCs, mostly from graft donor cells, sampled 360 days after TCRalphabeta/CD19-depleted stem cell transplant. DNA of the CDR3: TGTGCCAGCAGTTTTGGCGACTCCTACAATGAGCAGTTCTTC. It encodes CASSFGDSYNEQFF.